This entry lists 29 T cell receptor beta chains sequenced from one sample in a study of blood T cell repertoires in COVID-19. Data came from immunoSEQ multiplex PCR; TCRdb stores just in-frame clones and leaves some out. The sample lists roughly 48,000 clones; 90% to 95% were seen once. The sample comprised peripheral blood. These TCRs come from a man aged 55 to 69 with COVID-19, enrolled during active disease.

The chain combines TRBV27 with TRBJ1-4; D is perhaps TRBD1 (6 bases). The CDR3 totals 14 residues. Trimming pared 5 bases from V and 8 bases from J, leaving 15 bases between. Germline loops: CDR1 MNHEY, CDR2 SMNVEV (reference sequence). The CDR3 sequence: CASSAGQLGEKLFF. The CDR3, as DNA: TGTGCCAGCAGTGCCGGACAGTTGGGGGAAAAACTGTTTTTT.

In DNA, the CDR3 is TGTGCCAGTAGCCCGGACAGGGACTATGGCTACACCTTC. It is translated as CASSPDRDYGYTF. The chain is built from TRBV19 and TRBJ1-2; 8 nucleotides align to TRBD1. V gave up 6 bases and J gave up 3 bases; unmatched junction bases: 3. Germline V gene sequence: CDR1 LNHDA, CDR2 SQIVND (reference sequence). This CDR3 has 13 amino acids.

This CDR3 reads CATSGGSQETQYF. Here the CDR3 DNA reads TGTGCCACCAGTGGAGGCTCCCAAGAGACCCAGTACTTC. This sequence joins TRBV24-1 and TRBJ2-5, with D hard to call. Trimming removed 5 bases from V and 1 base from J, with 7 bases in between. The CDR3 runs to 13 residues. Germline V gene data show CDR1 as KGHDR and CDR2 as SFDVKD.

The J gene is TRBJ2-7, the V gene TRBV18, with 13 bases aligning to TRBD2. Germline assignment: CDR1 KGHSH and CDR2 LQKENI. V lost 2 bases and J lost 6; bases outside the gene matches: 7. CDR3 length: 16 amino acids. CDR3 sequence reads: CASSPRTSGSIGEQYF. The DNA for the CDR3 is TGTGCCAGCTCACCAAGGACTAGCGGGAGTATAGGCGAGCAGTACTTC.

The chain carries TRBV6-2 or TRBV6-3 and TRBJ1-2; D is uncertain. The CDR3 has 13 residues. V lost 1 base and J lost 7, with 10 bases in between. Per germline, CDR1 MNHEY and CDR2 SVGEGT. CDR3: CASSYLAGSGYTF. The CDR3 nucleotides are TGTGCCAGCAGTTACTTGGCGGGTTCTGGCTACACCTTC.

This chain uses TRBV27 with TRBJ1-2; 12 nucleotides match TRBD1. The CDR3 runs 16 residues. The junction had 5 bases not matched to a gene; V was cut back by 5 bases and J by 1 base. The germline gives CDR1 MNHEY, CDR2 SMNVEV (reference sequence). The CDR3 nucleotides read TGTGCCAGCAGTACGGGACAGGGGGCCAGTAACTATGGCTACACCTTC. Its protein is CASSTGQGASNYGYTF.

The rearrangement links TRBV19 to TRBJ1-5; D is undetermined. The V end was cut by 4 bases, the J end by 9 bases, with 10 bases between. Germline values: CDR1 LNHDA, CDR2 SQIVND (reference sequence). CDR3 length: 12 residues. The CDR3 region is CASSTRNLPQHF. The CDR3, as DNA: TGTGCCAGTAGTACCCGTAATTTGCCCCAGCATTTT. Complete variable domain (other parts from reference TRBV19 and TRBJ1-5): DGGITQSPKYLFRKEGQNVTLSCEQNLNHDAMYWYRQDPGQGLRLIYYSQIVNDFQKGDIAEGYSVSREKKESFPLTVTSAQKNPTAFYLCASSTRNLPQHFGDGTRLSIL.

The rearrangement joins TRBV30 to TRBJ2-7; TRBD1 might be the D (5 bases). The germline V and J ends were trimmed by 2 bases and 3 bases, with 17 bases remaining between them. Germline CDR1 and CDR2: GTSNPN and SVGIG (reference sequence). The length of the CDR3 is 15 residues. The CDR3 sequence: CAWSKNPDIYYEQYF. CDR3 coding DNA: TGTGCCTGGAGTAAGAACCCGGACATATACTACGAGCAGTACTTC.

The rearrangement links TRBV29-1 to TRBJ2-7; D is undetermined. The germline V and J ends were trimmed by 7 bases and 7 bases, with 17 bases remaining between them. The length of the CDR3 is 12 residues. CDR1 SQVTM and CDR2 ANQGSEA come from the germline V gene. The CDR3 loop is CSGGDPLREQYF. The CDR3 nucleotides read TGCAGCGGTGGCGACCCACTTAGAGAGCAGTACTTC.

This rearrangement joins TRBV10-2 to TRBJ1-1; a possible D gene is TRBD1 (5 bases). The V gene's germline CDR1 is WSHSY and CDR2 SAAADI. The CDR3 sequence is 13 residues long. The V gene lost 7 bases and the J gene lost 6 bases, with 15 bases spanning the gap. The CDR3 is CASIKGNGPEAFF. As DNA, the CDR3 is TGCGCCAGCATTAAGGGGAACGGTCCTGAAGCTTTCTTT.

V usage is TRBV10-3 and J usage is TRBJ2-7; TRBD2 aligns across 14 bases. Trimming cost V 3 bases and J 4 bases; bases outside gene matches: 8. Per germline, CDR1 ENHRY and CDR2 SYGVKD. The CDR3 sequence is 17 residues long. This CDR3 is CAISEPGLAGGAYEQYF. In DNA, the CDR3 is TGTGCCATCAGTGAACCCGGACTAGCGGGAGGCGCGTACGAGCAGTACTTC.

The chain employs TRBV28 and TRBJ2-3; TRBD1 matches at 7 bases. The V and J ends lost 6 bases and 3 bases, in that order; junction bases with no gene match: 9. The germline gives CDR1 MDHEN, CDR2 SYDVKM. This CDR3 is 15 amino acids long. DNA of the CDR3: TGTGCCAGCAGGTTAGGGGGCAGGTTAACAGATACGCAGTATTTT. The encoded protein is CASRLGGRLTDTQYF.

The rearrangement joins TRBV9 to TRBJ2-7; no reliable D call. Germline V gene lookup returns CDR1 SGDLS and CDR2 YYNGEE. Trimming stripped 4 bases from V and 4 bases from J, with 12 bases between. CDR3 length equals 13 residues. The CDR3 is CASSPPGGYEQYF. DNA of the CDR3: TGTGCCAGCAGCCCACCGGGTGGGTACGAGCAGTACTTC.

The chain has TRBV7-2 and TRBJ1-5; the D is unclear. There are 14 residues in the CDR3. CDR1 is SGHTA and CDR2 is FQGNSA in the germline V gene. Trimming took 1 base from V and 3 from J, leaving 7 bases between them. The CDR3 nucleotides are TGTGCCAGCAGCTTAGGGCAATACAATCAGCCCCAGCATTTT. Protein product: CASSLGQYNQPQHF.

The DNA for the CDR3 is TGTGCCAGCAGCCAAGACCAAAAGCGAGGCATCTCTGGAAACACCATATATTTT. This gives the protein CASSQDQKRGISGNTIYF. This chain links TRBV3-1 (or the pseudogene TRBV3-2) with TRBJ1-3; no clear D. Looked up from germline, CDR1 is LGHDT and CDR2 is YNNKEL (reference sequence). CDR3 size: 18 residues. V dropped 0 bases and J dropped 0 bases, with 15 bases sitting between them.

CDR3 residues: CASSLSRGEETEAFF. CDR3 DNA sequence: TGTGCCAGCAGCTTATCCCGAGGGGAGGAAACTGAAGCTTTCTTT. The chain joins TRBV11-2 to TRBJ1-1; the D gene is possibly TRBD1 (5 bases). This CDR3 spans 15 amino acids. Per the germline V gene, CDR1 is SGHAT and CDR2 is FQNNGV. Trimming pared 2 bases from V and 5 bases from J, leaving 15 bases between.

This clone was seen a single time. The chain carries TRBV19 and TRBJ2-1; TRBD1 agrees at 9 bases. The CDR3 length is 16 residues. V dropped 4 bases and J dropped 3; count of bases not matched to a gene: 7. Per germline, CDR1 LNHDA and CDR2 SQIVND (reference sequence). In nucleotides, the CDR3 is TGTGCCAGTAGTAGGGGGACAGGGTCAATCTACAATGAGCAGTTCTTC. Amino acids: CASSRGTGSIYNEQFF.

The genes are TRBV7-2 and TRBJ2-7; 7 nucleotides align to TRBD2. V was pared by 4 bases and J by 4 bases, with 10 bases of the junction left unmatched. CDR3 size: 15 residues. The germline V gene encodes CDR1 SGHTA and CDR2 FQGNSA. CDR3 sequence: CASSSPSGKKYEQYF. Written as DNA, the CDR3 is TGTGCCAGCAGCTCGCCAAGCGGGAAGAAATACGAGCAGTACTTC.

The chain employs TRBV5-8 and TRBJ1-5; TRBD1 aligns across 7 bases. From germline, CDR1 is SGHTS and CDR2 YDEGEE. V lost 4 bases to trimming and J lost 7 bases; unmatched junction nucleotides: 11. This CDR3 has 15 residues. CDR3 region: CASSKGTEVGQPQHF. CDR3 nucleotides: TGTGCCAGCAGCAAAGGGACAGAGGTAGGCCAGCCCCAGCATTTT.

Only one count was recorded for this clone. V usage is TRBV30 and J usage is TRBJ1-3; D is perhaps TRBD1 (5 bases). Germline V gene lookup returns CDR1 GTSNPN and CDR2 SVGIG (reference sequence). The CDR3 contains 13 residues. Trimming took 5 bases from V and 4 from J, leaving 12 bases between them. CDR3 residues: CAWGANSGNTIYF. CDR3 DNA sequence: TGTGCCTGGGGGGCCAATTCCGGAAACACCATATATTTT.

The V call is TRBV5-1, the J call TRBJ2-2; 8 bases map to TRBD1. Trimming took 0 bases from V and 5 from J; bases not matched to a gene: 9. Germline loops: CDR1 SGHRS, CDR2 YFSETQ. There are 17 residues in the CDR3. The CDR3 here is CASSLAPDRARTGELFF. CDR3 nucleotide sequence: TGCGCCAGCAGCTTGGCCCCGGACAGGGCTAGGACCGGGGAGCTGTTTTTT.

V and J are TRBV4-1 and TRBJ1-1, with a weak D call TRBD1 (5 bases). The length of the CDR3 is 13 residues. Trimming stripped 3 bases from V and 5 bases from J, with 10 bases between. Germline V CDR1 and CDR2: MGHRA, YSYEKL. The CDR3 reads CASSHPQGTEAFF. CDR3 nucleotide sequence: TGCGCCAGCAGCCATCCGCAGGGAACTGAAGCTTTCTTT.

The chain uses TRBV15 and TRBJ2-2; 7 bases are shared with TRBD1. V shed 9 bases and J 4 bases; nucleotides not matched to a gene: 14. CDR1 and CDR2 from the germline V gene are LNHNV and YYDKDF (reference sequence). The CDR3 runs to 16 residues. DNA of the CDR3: TGTGCCACAAAGCCACCGGGACAGTCTATCACCGGGGAGCTGTTTTTT. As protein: CATKPPGQSITGELFF.

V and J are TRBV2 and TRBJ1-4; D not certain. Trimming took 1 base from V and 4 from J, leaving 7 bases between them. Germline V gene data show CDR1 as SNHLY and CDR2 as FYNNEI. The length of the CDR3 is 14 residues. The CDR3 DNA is TGTGCCAGCAGTGAAGAGCTATTTAATGAAAAACTGTTTTTT. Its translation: CASSEELFNEKLFF.

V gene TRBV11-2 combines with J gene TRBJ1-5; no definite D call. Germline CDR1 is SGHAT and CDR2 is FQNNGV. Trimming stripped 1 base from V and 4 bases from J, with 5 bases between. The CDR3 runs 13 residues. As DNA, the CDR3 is TGTGCCAGCAGCTTAGCGGGAAATCAGCCCCAGCATTTT. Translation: CASSLAGNQPQHF.

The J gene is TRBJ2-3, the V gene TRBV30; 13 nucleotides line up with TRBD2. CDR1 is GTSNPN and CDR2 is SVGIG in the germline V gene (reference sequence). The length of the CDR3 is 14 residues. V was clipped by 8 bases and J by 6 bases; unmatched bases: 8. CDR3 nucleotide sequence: TGTGCCAGTACTAGCGGGGGGGCGGGGGATACGCAGTATTTT. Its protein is CASTSGGAGDTQYF.

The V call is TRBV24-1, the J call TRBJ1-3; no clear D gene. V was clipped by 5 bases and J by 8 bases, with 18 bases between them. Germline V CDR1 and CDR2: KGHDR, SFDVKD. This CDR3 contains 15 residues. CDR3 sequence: CATSGPPGIDDTIYF. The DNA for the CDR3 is TGTGCCACCAGTGGGCCTCCGGGGATTGATGACACCATATATTTT.

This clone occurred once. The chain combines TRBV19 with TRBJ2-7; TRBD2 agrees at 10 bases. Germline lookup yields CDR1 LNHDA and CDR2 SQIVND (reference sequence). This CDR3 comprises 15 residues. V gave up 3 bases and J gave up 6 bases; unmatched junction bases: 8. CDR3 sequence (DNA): TGTGCCAGTAGTATCGCTAAGGCTAGCGGGAGCGAGCAGTACTTC. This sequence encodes CASSIAKASGSEQYF.

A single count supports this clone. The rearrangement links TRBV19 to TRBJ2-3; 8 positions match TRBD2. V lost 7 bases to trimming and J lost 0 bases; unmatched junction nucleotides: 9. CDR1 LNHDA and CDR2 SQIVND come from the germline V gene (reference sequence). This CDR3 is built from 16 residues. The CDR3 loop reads CASKDGGGTSTDTQYF. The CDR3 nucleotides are TGTGCCAGTAAGGATGGCGGGGGGACTAGCACAGATACGCAGTATTTT.